This TCR beta chain was captured by sequencing in a study of T-cell memory formation after mild COVID-19. For the study at large: TCR clustering was largely donor specific. Study conclusions and caveats: Detection of some responders pre-infection suggested pre-existing cross-reactive memory T cells participated. Clones that contracted clustered mainly in CM and EM if CD4+ and in EMRA if CD8+. From day 15 to 85, contracting clones were balanced between CD4 and CD8, whereas later expanders leaned toward CD4+.

CDR1 and CDR2 (germline): SNHLY, FYNNEI. This CDR3 has 15 residues. J gave up 4 bases and V 6 bases, and 6 bases lay outside the gene matches. Via MiXCR, TCRdb re-called the 5' RACE reads, giving one row per CDR3 protein. The table has 150,000 to 200,000 distinct CDR3 sequences, approximately 16% seen once; the top ten hold about 2.1%. Note on this clonotype: Its antigen is unidentified.

This chain connects TRBV2 to TRBJ2-2; 9 bases are a match to TRBD2. The sequence came from an adult woman who had mild COVID-19 (a few samples of this study predate the infection). Cell type and time point are not known. Material: PBMCs or a T cell subset sorted from them (not recorded which). As DNA, the CDR3 is TGTGCCAGCAGGGTGATAGCGGGAGCCACCGGGGAGCTGTTTTTT. It yields the protein CASRVIAGATGELFF.